This entry describes one T cell receptor (beta chain). Its antigen remains unidentified. Clones were read by immunoSEQ multiplex PCR, and TCRdb kept only the in-frame ones, dropping some. Of about 24,000 clones in the sample, 70% to 80% are singletons; the top ten hold roughly 17%. The sample belongs to a study of vaccination effects on CD4 cells after COVID-19. Viral peptide pool expansion of antigen-specific CD4+ T cells preceded sequencing in the ViraFEST assay. Isolation of CD4+ T cells took place after approximately 10 days of culture. A PCR test confirmed that the person had SARS-CoV-2 infection between March and December 2020. Each culture had half its medium swapped for IL-2 medium on days 3 and 7. Germline CDR1 and CDR2: SNHLY and FYNNEI. V was pared by 4 bases and J by 9 bases, with 13 bases between. This CDR3 contains 13 residues.

The sequences come from CD4+ T cells from PBMCs cultured with SARS-CoV-2 spike peptides, collected before COVID-19 vaccination. The chain uses TRBV2 and TRBJ2-4; maybe TRBD1 (6 bases). The source of this sequence is a human donor who had a prior SARS-CoV-2 infection. CDR3 bases: TGTGCCAGCAGTGGGGACACTGAGGGCATTCAGTACTTC. It encodes CASSGDTEGIQYF.